The T cell receptor beta chain under discussion was sequenced for a study of CXCR3-negative and CXCR3-positive naive CD8 T cells. Study results and caveats: CXCR3 expression partially decreased after cryopreservation; most assays used fresh PBMCs. Comparison of naive cells showed more hydrophobic TRB CDR3s in CXCR3-positive than in CXCR3-negative naive cells.

With respect to this clonotype: Its antigen is not identified.

Germline V gives CDR1 KGHDR, CDR2 SFDVKD. The CDR3 is 16 residues long. In triplicate, each CD8+ T cell subset was sorted at 250,000 to 350,000 cells per replicate. Libraries of TRB cDNA were made by 5' RACE and carried UMIs. TCRdb re-called the 5' RACE reads and gives one entry per CDR3 protein, without DNA. The sample totals around 6,900 distinct CDR3 sequences. The chain carries TRBV24-1 and TRBJ2-3; TCRdb proposes TRBD2, but this gene call is untestable without DNA. The sequenced sample was naive CXCR3+ CD8+ T cells from blood. Noted subset: CD45RO-CCR7+CD27+CD95- naive CD8+ T cells expressing CXCR3 (TNR3+). This TCR came from a human donor in good health. Some clones in this sample may be carry-over from other donors' samples. The CDR3 here is CATSPSTSGLTDTQYF.